This TCR beta chain comes out of a study of blood T cells in healthy people across ages. Study-level information: About one barcoded beta molecule per two T cells was the capture yield of template switching. Whole-study findings and limits: Observed TCR beta diversity per million T cells went down as age went up. This fall followed a roughly linear course with age.

In germline, CDR1 is MNHEY, CDR2 SMNVEV (reference sequence). This CDR3 has 13 residues. With 3 bases removed from V and 8 bases from J, the gap between germline ends came to 13 bases. In regard to this clonotype: Antigen unknown.

Primers used in a second PCR of roughly 6 to 11 cycles were a sample-barcoded 5' primer and a J-beta primer mix. Each cDNA molecule, via a template-switch adaptor with 12 random nucleotides, was tagged. From the 5' RACE reads, TCRdb called clonotypes with MiXCR, one entry per CDR3 protein. This repertoire shows 1,800,000 or so distinct CDR3 sequences, roughly 43% found once; its top ten account for 20% to 25%. The rearrangement joins TRBV27 to TRBJ1-1, with D unclear. The TCR originated in a human donor in good health. Specimen: blood. The CDR3 spells CASSFIGFGEAFF. The CDR3 DNA follows: TGTGCCAGCAGTTTCATAGGGTTTGGGGAAGCTTTCTTT.